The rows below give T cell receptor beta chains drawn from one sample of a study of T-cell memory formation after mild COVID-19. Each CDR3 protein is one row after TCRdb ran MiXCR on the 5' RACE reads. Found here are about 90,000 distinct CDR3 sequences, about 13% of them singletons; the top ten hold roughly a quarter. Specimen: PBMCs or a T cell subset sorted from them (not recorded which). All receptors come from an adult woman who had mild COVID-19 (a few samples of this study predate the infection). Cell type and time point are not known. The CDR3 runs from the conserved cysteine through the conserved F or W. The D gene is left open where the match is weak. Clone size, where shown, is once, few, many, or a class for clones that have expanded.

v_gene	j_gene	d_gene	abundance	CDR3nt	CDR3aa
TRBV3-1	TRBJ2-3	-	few	TGTGCCAGCAGCCAAACCGTGGCAGATACGCAGTATTTT	CASSQTVADTQYF
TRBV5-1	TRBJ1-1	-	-	TGCGCCAGCAGCTTGGGGTGGGGCGAGGGCACTGAAGCTTTCTTT	CASSLGWGEGTEAFF
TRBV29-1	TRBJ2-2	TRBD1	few	TGCAGCTCACGGGACAGAAACACCGGGGAGCTGTTTTTT	CSSRDRNTGELFF
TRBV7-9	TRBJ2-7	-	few	TGTGCCAGCAGCCGCAGACGGGACTCCTACGAGCAGTACTTC	CASSRRRDSYEQYF
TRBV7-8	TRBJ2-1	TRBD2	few	TGTGCCAGCAGCTTAGCCTCTAGCGGGAGGCTGACGGACAATGAGCAGTTCTTC	CASSLASSGRLTDNEQFF
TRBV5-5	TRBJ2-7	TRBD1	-	TGTGCCAGCAGCTTCCCCGGGACAGGAAGCTTCGACGAGCAGTACTTC	CASSFPGTGSFDEQYF
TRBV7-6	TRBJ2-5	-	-	TGTGCCAGCAGCTTAGGGGTTTGGGAGACCCAGTACTTC	CASSLGVWETQYF
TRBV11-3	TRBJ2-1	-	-	TGTGCCAGCAGCTTAGATCCGGTTAGCTCCTACAATGAGCAGTTCTTC	CASSLDPVSSYNEQFF
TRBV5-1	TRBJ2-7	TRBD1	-	TGCGCCAGCAGCTCCCCGGGACAGCCAAACGAGCAGTACTTC	CASSSPGQPNEQYF
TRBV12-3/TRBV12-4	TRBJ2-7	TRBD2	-	TGTGCCAGCACCCGGGAGAGCGGGGCATCCGGGGAGCAGTACTTC	CASTRESGASGEQYF
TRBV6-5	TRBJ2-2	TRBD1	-	TGTGCCAGCACCCCCCGGACAGGGACCGGGGAGCTGTTTTTT	CASTPRTGTGELFF
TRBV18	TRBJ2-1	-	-	TGTGCCAGCTCAGGGGAGTCAAACCCGCAGTTCTTC	CASSGESNPQFF
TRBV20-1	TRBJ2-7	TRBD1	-	TGCAGTGCTAGAGTTACCGGGACAGGGATCAGCGAGCAGTACTTC	CSARVTGTGISEQYF
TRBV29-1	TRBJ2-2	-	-	TGCAGCGTTGGAGGGGACGGGGAGCTGTTTTTT	CSVGGDGELFF
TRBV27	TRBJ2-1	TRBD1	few	TGTGCCAGCAGCCTCTTGGGAAGGGCAGGGGGCTATCATGAGCAGTTCTTC	CASSLLGRAGGYHEQFF
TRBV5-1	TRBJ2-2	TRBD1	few	TGCGCCAGCAGCGAGACAGGGGCCACCGGGGAGCTGTTTTTT	CASSETGATGELFF
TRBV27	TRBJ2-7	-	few	TGTGCCAGCAGTTTATCGCGGGGCTACGAGCAGTACTTC	CASSLSRGYEQYF